This T cell receptor beta chain was captured in a study of T cell responses to AZD1222 COVID-19 vaccine (dated by TCRdb to about 2021). About the full investigation: A total of 230 or so trial participants underwent TCR sequencing, of whom 200 to 220 received two doses of AZD1222 and around 26 received two doses of the MenACWY control vaccine. Trial participants were enrolled into age subgroups of 18-55, 56-69 and 70-plus years, which contained 148, 28 and 57 TCR-sequenced participants, respectively. Study-wide findings and limitations: Participants were mostly white British, with more females than males. The authors suggested clonal diversity may have been underestimated. CD4 TCRs associated with the vaccine covered the entire spike protein, and the dominant responses were in regions 160-218 and 743-854. Reportedly, close to half of the unique spike-specific TCRs recognized epitopes lying outside the regions that are mutated in the B.1.351 and B.1.1.7 variants. No day 14 peak-response samples were available, so repertoires were characterized only after the peak T cell response. Conclusions about previously exposed vaccinees were limited because only 6 or 7 AZD1222 recipients were SARS-CoV-2 seropositive at baseline. The 56-69-year group was small, and its depth increase did not reach significance, likely because of low power. Spike-specific TCR breadth and depth rose significantly after two AZD1222 doses compared with day 0 and with MenACWY recipients.

The CDR3 regions of human TCRbeta chains were analyzed by immunosequencing. In the source study's methods: TCRs in the repertoires were matched against a reference library of SARS-CoV-2-specific TCRs that had been generated with the MIRA antigen-specificity platform. Breadth meant the fraction of unique TCRs that were SARS-CoV-2-associated, whereas depth meant the fraction of total T cells that were SARS-CoV-2-associated. Using the MIRA data, every spike-specific TCR was mapped to the spike region that the TCR reacted to and assigned to either a CD4 or a CD8 class. Log10-transformed breadth and depth values were compared by one-way ANOVA with Sidak's multiple comparisons tests. TCRdb holds this immuneACCESS table with in-frame rearrangements only. Some clones are missing; in checked studies, unresolved V genes explain under half, and the rest has no known cause. The DNA gave D and trimming, while V, J and clone size come from that table. This sample has 180,000 or so clones in its table, and around 92% of those were observed once. The leading ten clones occupy 1.3% of the sample.

The trim is 1 base for V and 6 bases for J, with a gap of 19 bases between the germline ends. From the cysteine up to the phenylalanine, the CDR3 has a length of 18 residues. The CDR3 DNA has 54 bases and is translated from base 1. CDR1 and CDR2 were assigned from the germline V gene as SNHLY and FYNNEI. What this sample's time point label stands for: about 28 days (+/-7) after the second vaccine dose. AZD1222 recipients with second doses at about 4 weeks or about 12 weeks were pooled, because spike-specific TCR depth and breadth did not differ between schedules. Samples from vaccinated people were obtained from the UK trials COV001 and COV002, which included a single-blind randomized controlled phase 2/3 trial of AZD1222 (ChAdOx1 nCoV-19) in healthy adults. For TCRbeta chain sequencing, PBMC samples were collected from trial participants at day 0 and at day 28 after the second dose. As for this clone: Its antigen has not been determined. No base-level quality is on record; no much larger clone is a single base apart.

The V and J genes are TRBV2 and TRBJ1-6, with no D gene named confidently. The specimen was peripheral blood, collected 28 days after the second AZD1222 dose. The source of this sequence is an adult who received the AZD1222 COVID-19 vaccine. The CDR3 loop reads CASSEGKPGGIPNSPLHF. The DNA is TGTGCCAGCAGTGAAGGGAAACCGGGAGGCATCCCTAATTCACCCCTCCACTTT.